The rows below give T cell receptor beta chains drawn from one sample of a study of radiotherapy plus CTLA-4 blockade in lung cancer. Profiled with immunoSEQ multiplex PCR; TCRdb holds only in-frame clones, not every one. This sample has tens of thousands of clones, with approximately 81% found just once. The source was peripheral blood, collected from a patient treated with radiotherapy plus ipilimumab. The receptors originated from a human donor with non-small cell lung cancer whose response to radiotherapy plus ipilimumab could not be evaluated. The conserved cysteine and the conserved F or W are not part of the CDR3 here. Each record gives: J gene, V gene, CDR3 length, CDR3 protein.

TRBJ1-5 | TRBV28 | 12 | ASSLQQGYQPQH
TRBJ1-6 | TRBV30 | 12 | AWSLLTGNSPLH
TRBJ1-1 | TRBV11-2 | 9 | ASSQNTEAF
TRBJ1-5 | TRBV7-9 | 14 | ASSLVMTEGNQPQH
TRBJ2-5 | TRBV19 | 14 | ASSRSTGTGEETQY
TRBJ1-3 | TRBV5-1 | 13 | ASSQTGDSGNTIY
TRBJ2-7 | TRBV5-1 | 12 | ASSFNGQGYEQY
TRBJ2-7 | TRBV7-9 | 9 | ATGGGREQY
TRBJ2-3 | TRBV2 | 14 | ASSPPTSESTDTQY
TRBJ2-3 | TRBV4-2 | 13 | ASSQDGGFTDTQY
TRBJ2-1 | TRBV27 | 13 | ASSYQGSSYNEQF
TRBJ2-1 | TRBV11-3 | 14 | ASSLLGTSEYNEQF
TRBJ2-7 | TRBV28 | 14 | ASTPKGTGIIGEQY
TRBJ2-2 | TRBV28 | 12 | ASREGARTGELF
TRBJ2-7 | TRBV5-4 | 11 | ASSFPDNYEQY
TRBJ2-5 | TRBV7-3 | 14 | ASSPGGHMLSETQY
TRBJ2-3 | TRBV7-2 | 12 | ASTLTGPADTQY
TRBJ1-6 | TRBV6-6 | 11 | ASSYTRDSPLH
TRBJ2-7 | TRBV7-6 | 10 | ASSFPAEEQY
TRBJ2-4 | TRBV4-3 | 16 | ASSQDAGGGSRRNIQY